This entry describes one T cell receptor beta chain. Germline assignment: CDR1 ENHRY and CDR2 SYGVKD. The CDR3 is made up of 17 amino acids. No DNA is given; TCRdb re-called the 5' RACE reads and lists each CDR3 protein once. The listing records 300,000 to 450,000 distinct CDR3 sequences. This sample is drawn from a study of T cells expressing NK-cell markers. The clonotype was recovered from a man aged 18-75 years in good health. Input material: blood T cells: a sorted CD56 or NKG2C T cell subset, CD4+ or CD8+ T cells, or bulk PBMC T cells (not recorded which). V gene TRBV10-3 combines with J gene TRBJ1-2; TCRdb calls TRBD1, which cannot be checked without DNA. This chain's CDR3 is CAISLEIGTGGFYGYTF.